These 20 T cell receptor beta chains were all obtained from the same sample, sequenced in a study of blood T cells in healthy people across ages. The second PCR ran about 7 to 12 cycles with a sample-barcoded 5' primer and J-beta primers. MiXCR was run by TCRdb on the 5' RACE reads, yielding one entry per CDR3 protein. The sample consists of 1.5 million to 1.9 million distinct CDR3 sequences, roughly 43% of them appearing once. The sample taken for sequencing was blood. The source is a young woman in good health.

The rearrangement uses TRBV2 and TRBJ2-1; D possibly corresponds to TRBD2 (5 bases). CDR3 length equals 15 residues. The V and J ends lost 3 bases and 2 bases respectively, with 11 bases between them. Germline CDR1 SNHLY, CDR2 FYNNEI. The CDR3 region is CASSEQAATYNEQFF. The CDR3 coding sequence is TGTGCCAGCAGTGAGCAAGCGGCTACCTACAATGAGCAGTTCTTC.

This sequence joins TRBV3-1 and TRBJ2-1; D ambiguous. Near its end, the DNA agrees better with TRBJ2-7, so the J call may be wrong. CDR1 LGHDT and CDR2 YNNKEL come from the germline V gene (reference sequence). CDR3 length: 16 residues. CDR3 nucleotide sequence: TGTGCCAGCAGCCAAGAATCGTTGATACCTTCCTACGAGCAGTACTTC. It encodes CASSQESLIPSYEQYF.

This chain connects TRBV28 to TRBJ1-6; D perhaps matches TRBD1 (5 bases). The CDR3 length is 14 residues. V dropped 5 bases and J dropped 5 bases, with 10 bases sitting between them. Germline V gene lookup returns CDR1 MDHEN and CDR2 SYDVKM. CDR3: CASSVGGDNSPLHF. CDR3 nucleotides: TGTGCCAGCAGTGTGGGGGGAGATAATTCACCCCTCCACTTT.

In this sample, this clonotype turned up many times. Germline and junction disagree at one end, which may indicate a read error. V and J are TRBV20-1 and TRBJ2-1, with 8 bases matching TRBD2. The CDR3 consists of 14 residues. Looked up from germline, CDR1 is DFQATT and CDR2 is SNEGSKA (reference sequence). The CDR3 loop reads CSARLTSGYYEQFF. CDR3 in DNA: TGCAGTGCTAGACTTACTAGCGGCTACTATGAGCAGTTCTTC.

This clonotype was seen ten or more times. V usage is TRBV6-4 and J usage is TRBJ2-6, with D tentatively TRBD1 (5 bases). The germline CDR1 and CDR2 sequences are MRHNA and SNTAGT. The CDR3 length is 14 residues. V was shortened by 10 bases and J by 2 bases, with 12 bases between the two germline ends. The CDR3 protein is CATSDRAGANVLTF. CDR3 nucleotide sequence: TGTGCCACCTCCGACAGAGCTGGGGCCAACGTCCTGACTTTC.

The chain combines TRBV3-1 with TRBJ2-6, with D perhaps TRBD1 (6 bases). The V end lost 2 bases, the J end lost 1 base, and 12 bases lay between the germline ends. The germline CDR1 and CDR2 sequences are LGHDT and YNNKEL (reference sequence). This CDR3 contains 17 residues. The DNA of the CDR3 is TGTGCCAGCAGCCAACATACAGGGTTTTCTGGGGCCAACGTCCTGACTTTC. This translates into CASSQHTGFSGANVLTF.

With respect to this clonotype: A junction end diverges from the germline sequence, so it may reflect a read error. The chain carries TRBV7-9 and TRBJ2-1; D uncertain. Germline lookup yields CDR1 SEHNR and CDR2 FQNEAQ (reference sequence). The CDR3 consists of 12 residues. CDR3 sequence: CSSSLATEEQFF. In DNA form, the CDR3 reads TGTTCCAGCAGCTTAGCCACTGAAGAGCAGTTCTTC.

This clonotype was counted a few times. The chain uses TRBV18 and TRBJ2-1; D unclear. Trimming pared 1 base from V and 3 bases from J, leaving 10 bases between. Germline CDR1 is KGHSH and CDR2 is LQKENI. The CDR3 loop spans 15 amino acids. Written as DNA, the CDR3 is TGTGCCAGCTCACCACAGCTTAAAGGCTACAATGAGCAGTTCTTC. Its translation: CASSPQLKGYNEQFF.

Here the CDR3 reads CASRPVQGRGTEAFF. In nucleotides, the CDR3 is TGTGCCAGCAGACCTGTACAGGGCCGGGGCACTGAAGCTTTCTTT. The V call is TRBV7-9, the J call TRBJ1-1; D might be TRBD1 (6 bases). The CDR3 consists of 15 residues. Germline V lookup: CDR1 SEHNR, CDR2 FQNEAQ (reference sequence). The V end lost 6 bases, the J end lost 4 bases, and 18 bases lay between the germline ends.

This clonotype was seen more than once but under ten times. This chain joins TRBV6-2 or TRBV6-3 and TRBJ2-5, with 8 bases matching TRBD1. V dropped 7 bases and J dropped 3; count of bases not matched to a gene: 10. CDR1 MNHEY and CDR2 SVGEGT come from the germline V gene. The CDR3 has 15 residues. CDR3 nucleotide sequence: TGTGCCAGCAAAACCACCGGGACAGGAGAAGAGACCCAGTACTTC. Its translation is CASKTTGTGEETQYF.

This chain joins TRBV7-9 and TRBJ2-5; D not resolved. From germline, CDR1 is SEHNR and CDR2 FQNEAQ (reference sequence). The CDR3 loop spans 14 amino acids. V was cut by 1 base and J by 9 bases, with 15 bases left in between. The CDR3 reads CASSLGGPTEAQYF. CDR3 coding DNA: TGTGCCAGCAGCTTAGGTGGGCCGACCGAGGCCCAGTACTTC.

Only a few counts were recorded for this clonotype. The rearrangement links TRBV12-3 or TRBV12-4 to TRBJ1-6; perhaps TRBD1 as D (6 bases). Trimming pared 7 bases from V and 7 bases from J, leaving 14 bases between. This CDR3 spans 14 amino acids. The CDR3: CASTPRGGNSPLHF. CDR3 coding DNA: TGTGCCAGCACCCCCAGAGGGGGAAATTCACCCCTCCACTTT.

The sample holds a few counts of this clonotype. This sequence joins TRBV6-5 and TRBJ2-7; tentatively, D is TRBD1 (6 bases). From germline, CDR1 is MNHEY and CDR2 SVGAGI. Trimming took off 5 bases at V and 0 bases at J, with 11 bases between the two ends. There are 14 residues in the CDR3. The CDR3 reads CASSRRTASYEQYF. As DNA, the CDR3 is TGTGCCAGCAGTCGTCGGACAGCCTCCTACGAGCAGTACTTC.

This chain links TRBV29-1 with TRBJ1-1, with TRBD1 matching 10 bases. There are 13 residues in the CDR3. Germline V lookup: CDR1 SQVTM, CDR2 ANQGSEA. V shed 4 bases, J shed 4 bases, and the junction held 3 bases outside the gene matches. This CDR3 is CSVGDRGLTEAFF. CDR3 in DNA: TGCAGCGTTGGTGACAGGGGGCTCACTGAAGCTTTCTTT.

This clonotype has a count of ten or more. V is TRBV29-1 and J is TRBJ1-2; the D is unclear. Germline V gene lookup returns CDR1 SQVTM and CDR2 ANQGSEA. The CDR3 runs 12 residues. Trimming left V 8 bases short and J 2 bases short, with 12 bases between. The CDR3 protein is CSTRTDNYGYTF. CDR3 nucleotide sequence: TGCAGCACCAGGACGGACAACTATGGCTACACCTTC.

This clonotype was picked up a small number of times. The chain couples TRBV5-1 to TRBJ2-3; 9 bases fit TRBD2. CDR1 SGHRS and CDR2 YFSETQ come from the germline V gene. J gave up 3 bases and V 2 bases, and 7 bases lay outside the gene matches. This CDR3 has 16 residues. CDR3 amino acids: CASSFSGRTGTDTQYF. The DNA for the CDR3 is TGCGCCAGCAGCTTTAGCGGGAGAACGGGAACAGATACGCAGTATTTT. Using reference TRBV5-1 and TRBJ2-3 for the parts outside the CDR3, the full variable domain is KAGVTQTPRYLIKTRGQQVTLSCSPISGHRSVSWYQQTPGQGLQFLFEYFSETQRNKGNFPGRFSGRQFSNSRSEMNVSTLELGDSALYLCASSFSGRTGTDTQYFGPGTRLTVL.

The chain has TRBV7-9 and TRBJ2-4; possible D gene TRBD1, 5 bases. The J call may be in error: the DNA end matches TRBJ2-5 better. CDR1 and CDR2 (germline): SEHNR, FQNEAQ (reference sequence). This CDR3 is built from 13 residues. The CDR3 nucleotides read TGTGCCAGCAGCTCGCAGGGCTCTGCGACCCAGTACTTC. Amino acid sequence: CASSSQGSATQYF.

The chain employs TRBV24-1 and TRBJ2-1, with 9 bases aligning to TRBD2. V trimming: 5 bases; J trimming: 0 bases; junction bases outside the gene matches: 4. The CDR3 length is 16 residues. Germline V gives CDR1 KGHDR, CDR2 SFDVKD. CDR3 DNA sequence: TGTGCCACCAGTGTTGGCGGGGGGGCCTCCTACAATGAGCAGTTCTTC. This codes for CATSVGGGASYNEQFF.

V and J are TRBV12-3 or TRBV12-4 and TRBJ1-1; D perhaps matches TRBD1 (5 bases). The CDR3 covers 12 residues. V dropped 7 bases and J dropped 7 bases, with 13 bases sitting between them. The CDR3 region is CASTEWGSEAFF. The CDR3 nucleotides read TGTGCCAGCACCGAATGGGGCAGTGAAGCTTTCTTT.

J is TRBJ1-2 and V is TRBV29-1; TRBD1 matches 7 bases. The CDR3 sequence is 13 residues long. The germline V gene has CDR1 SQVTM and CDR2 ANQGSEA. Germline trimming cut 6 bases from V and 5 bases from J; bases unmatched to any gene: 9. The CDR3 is CSVNRDSAYGYTF. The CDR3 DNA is TGCAGCGTCAACCGGGACAGCGCGTATGGCTACACCTTC.